The 2 T cell receptor beta chains below all came from one sample that was sequenced in a study of blood T cell repertoires in COVID-19. The table came from immunoSEQ multiplex PCR; TCRdb's copy has only in-frame clones and leaves some out. The table records 50,000 to 65,000 clones, roughly 90% of them present only once. The sample taken for sequencing was peripheral blood. The origin of the receptors is a man between 65 and 85 years old with acute or convalescent COVID-19.

This chain uses TRBV2 with TRBJ2-7, with TRBD1 matching over 10 bases. J lost 3 bases, V lost 4 bases, and 6 bases had no gene match. CDR1 is SNHLY, CDR2 FYNNEI, per germline. The CDR3 is 15 amino acids. The CDR3 here is CASSVRRTGGYEQYF. The CDR3, as DNA: TGTGCCAGCAGTGTGCGTCGGACAGGGGGCTACGAGCAGTACTTC.

The rearrangement uses TRBV7-9 and TRBJ1-5, with 9 bases aligning to TRBD1. Trimming removed 1 base from V and 2 bases from J; junction bases left unmatched: 0. The CDR3 totals 15 residues. The germline CDR1 and CDR2 sequences are SEHNR and FQNEAQ (reference sequence). The CDR3 coding sequence is TGTGCCAGCAGCTTAGGGGACAGGGGCAATCAGCCCCAGCATTTT. Amino acids: CASSLGDRGNQPQHF.